A single sample gave rise to the 21 T cell receptor beta chains below, sequenced in a study of OX40 agonist ivuxolimab in advanced cancers. Clones were sequenced by immunoSEQ multiplex PCR, and TCRdb holds only the in-frame ones, with some missing. The table records some 33,000 clones, 85% to 95% of them present only once. Specimen: CD4+ or CD8+ T cells sorted from blood, collected in a trial of the OX40 agonist ivuxolimab. These receptors were collected from an adult with an advanced solid tumor such as melanoma, head and neck, liver or kidney cancer.

The genes are TRBV27 and TRBJ1-5, with D uncertain. Germline V gene sequence: CDR1 MNHEY, CDR2 SMNVEV (reference sequence). This CDR3 spans 13 amino acids. V lost 3 bases and J 4 bases, leaving 7 bases between the germline ends. In DNA, the CDR3 is TGTGCCAGCAGTTTTGGACCGAATCAGCCCCAGCATTTT. It yields the protein CASSFGPNQPQHF.

The rearrangement links TRBV7-3 to TRBJ2-1, with TRBD2 matching 12 bases. This CDR3 is built from 16 residues. The V and J ends lost 3 bases and 4 bases, in that order; junction bases with no gene match: 4. Germline V gene lookup returns CDR1 SGHTA and CDR2 FQGTGA. The CDR3 region is CASSLGTSGLYNEQFF. The CDR3 DNA sequence: TGTGCCAGCAGCTTGGGGACTAGCGGGTTGTACAATGAGCAGTTCTTC.

The chain employs TRBV4-3 and TRBJ1-1; D call uncertain. Trimming shortened V by 1 base and J by 3 bases, and 9 bases separated the two germline ends. Germline CDR1 and CDR2: LGHNA and YSLEER. This CDR3 region has 14 residues. This chain's CDR3 is CASSQGTEYTEAFF. The CDR3 DNA is TGCGCCAGCAGCCAAGGGACGGAATACACTGAAGCTTTCTTT.

The chain links TRBV28 to TRBJ1-2; D is possibly TRBD1 (5 bases). Germline lookup yields CDR1 MDHEN and CDR2 SYDVKM. The CDR3 covers 13 residues. V was clipped by 6 bases and J by 8 bases, with 16 bases between them. The CDR3 protein is CASSRGAGSGYTF. CDR3 coding DNA: TGTGCCAGCAGCCGAGGGGCCGGATCAGGCTACACCTTC.

The rearrangement joins TRBV7-9 to TRBJ2-7; possibly TRBD1 or TRBD2 for D (6 bases each). CDR1 and CDR2 (germline): SEHNR, FQNEAQ (reference sequence). This CDR3 is built from 16 residues. Deletions cut 3 bases from V and 0 bases from J, with 15 bases between. The CDR3 region has the DNA TGTGCCAGCAGCTTGGACGGGGGCCTCAGCTCCTACGAGCAGTACGTC. This translates into CASSLDGGLSSYEQYV.

This clone was counted a single time. The chain carries TRBV5-1 and TRBJ1-1, with D possibly matching TRBD1 (6 bases). V lost 4 bases, J lost 4 bases, and 14 bases lay in between. The CDR3 is 14 residues long. CDR1 is SGHRS, CDR2 YFSETQ, per germline. The CDR3 nucleotides are TGCGCCAGCAGCCTCTACAGGGACGGCACTGAAGCTTTCTTT. Its protein product is CASSLYRDGTEAFF.

This clone was found once. This chain uses TRBV7-9 with TRBJ2-1, with D perhaps matching TRBD2 (6 bases). Per germline, CDR1 SEHNR and CDR2 FQNEAQ (reference sequence). The CDR3 length is 16 residues. V lost 3 bases, J lost 9 bases, and 21 bases lay in between. This CDR3 is CASSFPSGQPAVEQFF. DNA for the CDR3: TGTGCCAGCAGCTTTCCCAGCGGGCAACCGGCGGTTGAGCAGTTCTTC.

This clone was recorded only once. This sequence joins TRBV19 and TRBJ2-2, with D possibly matching TRBD1 (6 bases). Per the germline V gene, CDR1 is LNHDA and CDR2 is SQIVND (reference sequence). This CDR3 is 14 amino acids long. Trimming shortened V by 10 bases and J by 4 bases, and 16 bases separated the two germline ends. CDR3 loop: CAISADRTTGELFF. The CDR3 DNA reads TGTGCCATCAGCGCAGACAGGACCACCGGGGAGCTGTTTTTT.

The genes are TRBV7-9 and TRBJ2-5; no firm D call. CDR3 size: 14 residues. Trimming stripped 0 bases from V and 1 base from J, with 6 bases between. The germline gives CDR1 SEHNR, CDR2 FQNEAQ (reference sequence). The chain's CDR3 is CASSLAASQETQYF. The CDR3 DNA is TGTGCCAGCAGCTTAGCTGCCAGCCAAGAGACCCAGTACTTC.

The chain combines TRBV27 with TRBJ2-7, with 9 positions matching TRBD1. The CDR3 has 17 residues. The V gene's germline CDR1 is MNHEY and CDR2 SMNVEV (reference sequence). Unmatched junction bases numbered 11, after V lost 0 bases and J lost 5 bases. CDR3 nucleotides: TGTGCCAGCAGTTTATCCCACCCGATTTGGGACAGGGACGAGCAGTACGTC. Translated, it gives CASSLSHPIWDRDEQYV.

This chain links TRBV10-3 with TRBJ1-1; D might be TRBD1 (5 bases). Germline V gene data show CDR1 as ENHRY and CDR2 as SYGVKD. V lost 0 bases to trimming and J lost 4 bases, with 12 bases between them. This CDR3 has 15 residues. CDR3 protein: CAISESIPGSTEAFF. In nucleotides, the CDR3 is TGTGCCATCAGTGAGTCGATTCCAGGGTCCACTGAAGCTTTCTTT.

The J gene is TRBJ2-5, the V gene TRBV5-5; TRBD1 might be the D (6 bases). CDR3 length: 17 amino acids. V was trimmed by 0 bases and J by 1 base, leaving 16 bases between them. Germline values: CDR1 SGHKS, CDR2 YYEKEE (reference sequence). This chain's CDR3 is CASSLAGSRGAQETQYF. CDR3 coding DNA: TGTGCCAGCAGCTTGGCGGGTAGCAGGGGTGCCCAAGAGACCCAGTACTTC. Complete variable domain (other parts from reference TRBV5-5 and TRBJ2-5): DAGVTQSPTHLIKTRGQQVTLRCSPISGHKSVSWYQQVLGQGPQFIFQYYEKEERGRGNFPDRFSARQFPNYSSELNVNALLLGDSALYLCASSLAGSRGAQETQYFGPGTRLLVL.

The chain has TRBV4-1 and TRBJ1-1; the match to TRBD1 covers 7 bases. This CDR3 contains 15 residues. J was trimmed by 2 bases and V by 2 bases; bases with no gene match: 5. From germline, CDR1 is MGHRA and CDR2 YSYEKL. For the CDR3, the DNA is TGCGCCAGCAGCCAATTCCAGGGGGGAAACACTGAAGCTTTCTTT. This translates into CASSQFQGGNTEAFF.

The rearrangement links TRBV5-1 to TRBJ2-1; the match to TRBD2 covers 11 bases. This CDR3 comprises 16 residues. J lost 8 bases, V lost 4 bases, and 11 bases had no gene match. Germline lookup yields CDR1 SGHRS and CDR2 YFSETQ. In DNA form, the CDR3 reads TGCGCCAGCAGCATGCGTAGCGGGGGGGCCAACCATGAGCAGTTCTTC. Protein: CASSMRSGGANHEQFF.

This clone was observed a handful of times. This chain connects TRBV6-1 to TRBJ2-2, with 8 positions matching TRBD2. J was trimmed by 3 bases and V by 7 bases; bases with no gene match: 7. The CDR3 length is 15 residues. Germline V lookup: CDR1 MNHNS, CDR2 SASEGT. CDR3 nucleotides: TGTGCCAGCAAGGCGGGGGGCCCCCACACCGGGGAGCTGTTTTTT. Translating gives CASKAGGPHTGELFF.

This clone was counted a single time. The rearrangement uses TRBV28 and TRBJ2-5; the D gene is possibly TRBD2 (5 bases). The CDR3 has 13 residues. Germline V gene data show CDR1 as MDHEN and CDR2 as SYDVKM. The V end lost 7 bases, the J end lost 5 bases, and 14 bases lay between the germline ends. Written as DNA, the CDR3 is TGTGCCAGCAAATCGTCAGCGGTCGAGACCCAGTACTTC. Protein: CASKSSAVETQYF.

The chain recombines TRBV6-4 with TRBJ2-2, with 8 bases fitting TRBD1. From germline, CDR1 is MRHNA and CDR2 SNTAGT. V lost 3 bases, J lost 0 bases, and 0 bases stayed unmatched. There are 15 residues in the CDR3. The CDR3 loop reads CASSEQGANTGELFF. The DNA of the CDR3 is TGTGCCAGCAGTGAACAGGGGGCGAACACCGGGGAGCTGTTTTTT.

The chain employs TRBV19 and TRBJ1-4, with 7 bases matching TRBD1. Per the germline V gene, CDR1 is LNHDA and CDR2 is SQIVND (reference sequence). This CDR3 has 13 amino acids. Trimming at V came to 10 bases and at J to 5 bases, leaving 7 bases not matched to a gene. The CDR3 loop is CATPGQTNEKLFF. The CDR3 DNA reads TGTGCCACTCCGGGACAGACAAATGAAAAACTGTTTTTT. Together with reference TRBV19 and TRBJ1-4, the CDR3 gives the full variable domain: DGGITQSPKYLFRKEGQNVTLSCEQNLNHDAMYWYRQDPGQGLRLIYYSQIVNDFQKGDIAEGYSVSREKKESFPLTVTSAQKNPTAFYLCATPGQTNEKLFFGSGTQLSVL.

This clone appeared once. This rearrangement joins TRBV7-2 to TRBJ2-7; the match to TRBD2 covers 7 bases. With V trimmed by 1 base and J by 2 bases, 5 bases remained unmatched. The CDR3 loop spans 15 amino acids. Germline V CDR1 and CDR2: SGHTA, FQGNSA. The chain's CDR3 is CASSLVGGSAYEQYF. The CDR3 nucleotides read TGTGCCAGCAGCTTAGTGGGCGGGAGCGCCTACGAGCAGTACTTC. The entire variable domain, with the rest obtained from reference TRBV7-2 and TRBJ2-7, is as follows: GAGVSQSPSNKVTEKGKDVELRCDPISGHTALYWYRQSLGQGLEFLIYFQGNSAPDKSGLPSDRFSAERTGGSVSTLTIQRTQQEDSAVYLCASSLVGGSAYEQYFGPGTRLTVT.

V is TRBV2 and J is TRBJ2-1; 15 positions match TRBD2. Trimming removed 6 bases from V and 5 bases from J; junction bases left unmatched: 11. CDR3 length: 18 residues. Germline values: CDR1 SNHLY, CDR2 FYNNEI. CDR3 amino acids: CASRRLWTSGGVDNEQFF. The CDR3 bases are TGTGCCAGCAGAAGACTCTGGACTAGCGGGGGGGTTGACAATGAGCAGTTCTTC.

The gene calls are TRBV2 and TRBJ2-3, with D maybe TRBD1 (5 bases). Trimming took 7 bases from V and 5 from J, leaving 16 bases between them. Looked up from germline, CDR1 is SNHLY and CDR2 is FYNNEI. This CDR3 is built from 14 residues. The CDR3 sequence is CASMVGQGIDTQYF. DNA of the CDR3: TGTGCCAGCATGGTTGGGCAGGGAATAGATACGCAGTATTTT.